The 5 T cell receptor beta chains listed next were all sequenced from one sample in a study of blood T cell repertoires in COVID-19. Libraries were prepared by immunoSEQ multiplex PCR; TCRdb keeps only in-frame clonotypes and omits some of them. The repertoire holds about 350,000 clones, approximately 90% seen once, with approximately 4.1% in the top ten. Specimen: peripheral blood. These TCRs come from an older woman with COVID-19, enrolled during active disease.

The CDR3 DNA sequence: TGTGCCAGTAGTACTCCAGACAGGGCCAATCAGCCCCAGCATTTT. Translating gives CASSTPDRANQPQHF. This rearrangement joins TRBV19 to TRBJ1-5; TRBD1 matches at 7 bases. V was clipped by 4 bases and J by 3 bases; unmatched bases: 6. CDR1 is LNHDA, CDR2 SQIVND, per germline (reference sequence). The CDR3 covers 15 residues.

V and J are TRBV18 and TRBJ2-7; D may be TRBD2 (5 bases). V was trimmed by 2 bases and J by 6 bases, leaving 11 bases between them. The germline gives CDR1 KGHSH, CDR2 LQKENI. This CDR3 spans 13 amino acids. The CDR3 loop is CASSPGVGSEQYF. CDR3 bases: TGTGCCAGCTCACCAGGGGTAGGGAGCGAGCAGTACTTC.

The gene calls are TRBV5-1 and TRBJ2-3; weak D call: TRBD2 (5 bases). Trimming left V 3 bases short and J 0 bases short, with 11 bases between. Germline V gene lookup returns CDR1 SGHRS and CDR2 YFSETQ. The CDR3 sequence is 15 residues long. The CDR3 region has the DNA TGCGCCAGCAGCTGGCAAGGGAGCAGCACAGATACGCAGTATTTT. Translation gives CASSWQGSSTDTQYF.

This chain uses TRBV7-2 with TRBJ2-5; 12 nucleotides align to TRBD1. V lost 2 bases and J lost 5; bases outside the gene matches: 6. The CDR3 totals 16 residues. Germline V gene data show CDR1 as SGHTA and CDR2 as FQGNSA. Written as DNA, the CDR3 is TGTGCCAGCAGCTTATTGGGACAGGGGGCACGGGAGACCCAGTACTTC. It yields the protein CASSLLGQGARETQYF.

The genes are TRBV10-3 and TRBJ1-4, with 10 bases fitting TRBD1. Per the germline V gene, CDR1 is ENHRY and CDR2 is SYGVKD. The CDR3 runs to 15 residues. V shed 3 bases, J shed 6 bases, and the junction held 4 bases outside the gene matches. Here the CDR3 reads CAISDRDRGDEKLFF. Written as DNA, the CDR3 is TGTGCCATCAGTGATCGGGACAGGGGTGATGAAAAACTGTTTTTT.